This TCR beta chain was captured by sequencing in a study of Ad26.COV2.S vaccination and SARS-CoV-2 variants. The study's findings and limits: Participants in the vaccine arm had higher spike-specific TCR breadth; placebo recipients had lower. Vaccine and placebo recipients had comparable breadth of non-spike TCRs.

This clone showed up just a few times. Its antigen is unidentified. Noted treatment: about 20 received Ad26.COV2.S at low or high dose, single or two shots; roughly five received placebo; per-sample allocation not given. Specimen acquisition occurred on day 63 following the initial vaccine or placebo injection. Clones were sequenced by immunoSEQ multiplex PCR, and TCRdb holds only the in-frame ones, with some missing. The sample lists roughly 300,000 clones; around 88% were seen once. Germline V gene lookup returns CDR1 LGHNA and CDR2 YNFKEQ. V lost 1 base and J lost 7, with 17 bases in between. This CDR3 has 15 residues.

This material consisted of peripheral blood, taken in a trial of Ad26.COV2.S vaccine versus placebo. V is TRBV4-2 and J is TRBJ2-7; perhaps TRBD1 as D (6 bases). The clonotype was recovered from a person aged 18-60 years who received the Ad26.COV2.S COVID-19 vaccine or a placebo. The CDR3 DNA reads as TGTGCCAGCAGCCAAGCGGACAGCTCACTCGGGGAGCAGTACTTC. It yields the protein CASSQADSSLGEQYF.